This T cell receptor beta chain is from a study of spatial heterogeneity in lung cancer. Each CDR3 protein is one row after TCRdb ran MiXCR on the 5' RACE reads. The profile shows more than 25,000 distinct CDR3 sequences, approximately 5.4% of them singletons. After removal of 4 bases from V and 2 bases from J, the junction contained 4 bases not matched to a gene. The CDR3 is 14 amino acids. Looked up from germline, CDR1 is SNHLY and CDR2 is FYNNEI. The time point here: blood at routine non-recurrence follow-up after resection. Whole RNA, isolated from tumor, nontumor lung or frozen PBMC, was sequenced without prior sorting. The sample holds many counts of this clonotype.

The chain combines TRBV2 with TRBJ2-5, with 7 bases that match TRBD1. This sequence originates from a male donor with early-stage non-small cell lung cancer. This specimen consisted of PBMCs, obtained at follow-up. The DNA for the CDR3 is TGTGCCAGCAGTGGCGGACAGGAGCAAGAGACCCAGTACTTC. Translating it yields CASSGGQEQETQYF.